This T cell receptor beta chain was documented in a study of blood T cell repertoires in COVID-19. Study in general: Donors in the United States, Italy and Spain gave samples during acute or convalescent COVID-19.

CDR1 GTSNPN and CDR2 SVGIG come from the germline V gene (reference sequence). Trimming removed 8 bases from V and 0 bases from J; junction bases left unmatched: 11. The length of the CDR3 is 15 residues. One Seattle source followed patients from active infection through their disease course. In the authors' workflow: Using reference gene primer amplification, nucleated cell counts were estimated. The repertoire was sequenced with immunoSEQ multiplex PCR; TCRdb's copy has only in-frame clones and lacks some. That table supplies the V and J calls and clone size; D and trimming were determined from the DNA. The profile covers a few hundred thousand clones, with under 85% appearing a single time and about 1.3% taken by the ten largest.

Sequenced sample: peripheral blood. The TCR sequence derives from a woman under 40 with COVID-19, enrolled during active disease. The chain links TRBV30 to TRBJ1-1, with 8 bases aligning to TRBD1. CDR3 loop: CASGQGGFMNTEAFF. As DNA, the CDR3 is TGTGCCAGCGGACAGGGTGGTTTCATGAACACTGAAGCTTTCTTT.